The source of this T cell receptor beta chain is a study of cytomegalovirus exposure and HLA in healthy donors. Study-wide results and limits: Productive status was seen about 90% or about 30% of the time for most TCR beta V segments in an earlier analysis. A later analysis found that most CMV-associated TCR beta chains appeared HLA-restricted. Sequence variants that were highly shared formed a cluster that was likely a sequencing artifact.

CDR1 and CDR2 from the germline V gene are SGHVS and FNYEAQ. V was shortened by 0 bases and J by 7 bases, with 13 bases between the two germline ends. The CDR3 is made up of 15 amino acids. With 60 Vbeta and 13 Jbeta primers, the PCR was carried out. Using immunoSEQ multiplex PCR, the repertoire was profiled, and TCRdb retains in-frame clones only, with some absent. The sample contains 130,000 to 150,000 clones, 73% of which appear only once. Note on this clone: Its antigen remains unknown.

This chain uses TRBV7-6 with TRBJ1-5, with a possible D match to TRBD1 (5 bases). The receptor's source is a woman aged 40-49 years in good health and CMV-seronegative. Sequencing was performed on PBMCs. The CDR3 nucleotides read TGTGCCAGCAGCTTAGCGGCAGGGCAAGGGCAGCCCCAGCATTTT. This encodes CASSLAAGQGQPQHF.